These 28 T cell receptor beta chains were sequenced from one sample in a study of T cells in Graves' hyperthyroidism and ophthalmopathy. The TCR beta CDR3 regions underwent amplification using RNA transcripts as the source. The TCR CDR3 first-round RT-PCR relied on the HTBI primer set. TCRdb redid the calling of the multiplex PCR reads with MiXCR, one entry per CDR3 protein. The sample has approximately 430,000 distinct CDR3 sequences, about 14% seen once; the top ten hold less than 15%. The sequenced sample consisted of blood. These receptors were taken from a man younger than 35 with Graves' ophthalmopathy.

This clonotype occurred many times. The chain carries TRBV5-1 and TRBJ2-7, with D possibly matching TRBD1 (5 bases). The CDR3 has 13 residues. Germline V gene data show CDR1 as SGHRS and CDR2 as YFSETQ. V lost 5 bases to trimming and J lost 4 bases, with 13 bases between them. The CDR3 protein is CASRSAGLYEQYF. The CDR3 DNA reads as TGCGCCAGCAGGTCGGCAGGGTTGTACGAGCAGTACTTC.

This chain links TRBV20-1 with TRBJ1-2; maybe TRBD1 (5 bases). CDR1 is DFQATT, CDR2 SNEGSKA, per germline (reference sequence). The CDR3 is 12 residues long. V lost 4 bases, J lost 5 bases, and 11 bases lay in between. CDR3 in DNA: TGCAGTGCTACCTTTCAGGGTTATGGCTACACCTTC. Translating gives CSATFQGYGYTF.

This clonotype was detected many times. V usage is TRBV3-1 and J usage is TRBJ1-1; 8 bases match TRBD1. Germline V gives CDR1 LGHDT, CDR2 YNNKEL (reference sequence). The CDR3 consists of 16 residues. J gave up 3 bases and V 1 base, and 7 bases lay outside the gene matches. The CDR3 loop is CASSQGNAGGDTEAFF. CDR3 nucleotide sequence: TGTGCCAGCAGCCAAGGTAACGCAGGGGGCGACACTGAAGCTTTCTTT. Complete variable domain (other parts from reference TRBV3-1 and TRBJ1-1): DTAVSQTPKYLVTQMGNDKSIKCEQNLGHDTMYWYKQDSKKFLKIMFSYNNKELIINETVPNRFSPKSPDKAHLNLHINSLELGDSAVYFCASSQGNAGGDTEAFFGQGTRLTVV.

The V call is TRBV18, the J call TRBJ2-2; 14 nucleotides match TRBD2. In germline, CDR1 is KGHSH, CDR2 LQKENI. This CDR3 contains 16 residues. V lost 6 bases to trimming and J lost 7 bases; unmatched junction nucleotides: 7. The DNA of the CDR3 is TGTGCCAGCTCGCCGACTAGCGGGAGGGCCGACGGGGAGCTGTTTTTT. Translation gives CASSPTSGRADGELFF.

This clonotype was detected ten times or more. J is TRBJ2-7 and V is TRBV20-1; D is perhaps TRBD1 (6 bases). The CDR3 has 15 residues. Germline CDR1 is DFQATT and CDR2 is SNEGSKA (reference sequence). V was trimmed by 1 base and J by 0 bases, leaving 13 bases between them. The CDR3 reads CSARAGTQNSYEQYF. The DNA of the CDR3 is TGCAGTGCTAGAGCAGGGACACAGAACTCCTACGAGCAGTACTTC.

CDR3 sequence: CASSLDGTGTHNEQFF. CDR3 bases: TGTGCCAGCAGCTTAGACGGGACAGGGACCCACAATGAGCAGTTCTTC. The V gene is TRBV7-6, the J gene TRBJ2-1, with 9 bases aligning to TRBD1. The CDR3 loop spans 16 amino acids. In germline, CDR1 is SGHVS, CDR2 FNYEAQ. With 1 base clipped from V and 5 bases from J, the junction kept 6 bases outside the gene matches.

The rearrangement uses TRBV9 and TRBJ1-1; D not certain. V was cut by 9 bases and J by 5 bases, with 32 bases left in between. CDR1 and CDR2 (germline): SGDLS, YYNGEE. The CDR3 spans 18 residues. CDR3 sequence (DNA): TGTGCCACAGGACGGGGATGGGAGGCCTCAACCCGGAGGACTGAAGCTTTCTTT. As protein: CATGRGWEASTRRTEAFF.

The table lists this clonotype with many counts. The chain combines TRBV6-5 with TRBJ2-1, with D uncertain. Germline CDR1 is MNHEY and CDR2 is SVGAGI. Trimming shortened V by 7 bases and J by 9 bases, and 19 bases separated the two germline ends. This CDR3 is built from 14 residues. This CDR3 reads CASTYSGMLGEQFF. The CDR3, as DNA: TGTGCCAGCACCTACTCCGGTATGCTAGGTGAGCAGTTCTTC.

This clonotype appeared many times. The gene calls are TRBV3-1 and TRBJ1-1; 8 positions agree with TRBD1. The CDR3 length is 14 residues. Germline CDR1 LGHDT, CDR2 YNNKEL (reference sequence). The V segment lost 5 bases and the J segment 1 base; nucleotides outside the gene matches: 3. The DNA for the CDR3 is TGTGCCAGCAGCTTTGGGACAGGGAACACTGAAGCTTTCTTT. Residues: CASSFGTGNTEAFF.

This chain joins TRBV2 and TRBJ2-5, with 7 nucleotides matching TRBD1. The ends lost 5 bases at V and 1 base at J; junction bases unmatched: 7. Germline V gene lookup returns CDR1 SNHLY and CDR2 FYNNEI. The CDR3 covers 15 residues. As DNA, the CDR3 is TGTGCCAGCAGTTCGACCAGGGACAGCCAAGAGACCCAGTACTTC. It specifies CASSSTRDSQETQYF.

The table lists this clonotype with many counts. The chain employs TRBV30 and TRBJ2-7; 8 nucleotides align to TRBD2. Germline CDR1 GTSNPN, CDR2 SVGIG (reference sequence). CDR3 size: 15 residues. The trim removed 3 bases at V and 0 bases at J, leaving 7 bases unmatched. The CDR3 coding sequence is TGTGCCTGGAGCTCCGGGACTAGTCTCTCCTACGAGCAGTACTTC. Encoded protein: CAWSSGTSLSYEQYF.

Ten or more counts support this clonotype. This chain joins TRBV20-1 and TRBJ1-2; D is ambiguous. The CDR3 covers 12 residues. Germline-derived CDR1 and CDR2 are DFQATT and SNEGSKA (reference sequence). V gave up 1 base and J gave up 6 bases, with 9 bases separating them. DNA of the CDR3: TGCAGTGCTAGAGGCATGGGAGATGGCTACACCTTC. Translating it yields CSARGMGDGYTF.

This clonotype was seen at least ten times. J is TRBJ2-2 and V is TRBV19; the D gene is possibly TRBD1 (6 bases). CDR3 length equals 15 residues. The germline V gene encodes CDR1 LNHDA and CDR2 SQIVND (reference sequence). V was pared by 3 bases and J by 0 bases, with 8 bases between. The CDR3 DNA sequence: TGTGCCAGTAGTATTGCAGGGGCGAACACCGGGGAGCTGTTTTTT. Translated, it gives CASSIAGANTGELFF.

This clonotype occurred a few times. This chain uses TRBV6-1 with TRBJ2-3; the D gene is possibly TRBD2 (6 bases). Deletions cut 6 bases from V and 3 bases from J, with 13 bases between. This CDR3 is built from 14 residues. CDR1 and CDR2 (germline): MNHNS, SASEGT. The CDR3 sequence: CASRKAGLTDTQYF. The CDR3 DNA sequence: TGTGCCAGCAGAAAAGCGGGTCTGACAGATACGCAGTATTTT.

There are many counts of this clonotype. The V call is TRBV6-1, the J call TRBJ1-1, with a tentative D call TRBD1 (5 bases). The CDR3 extends over 15 amino acids. The germline V gene encodes CDR1 MNHNS and CDR2 SASEGT. The germline V and J ends were trimmed by 2 bases and 0 bases, with 10 bases remaining between them. CDR3 sequence reads: CASSEKGAMNTEAFF. CDR3 nucleotides: TGTGCCAGCAGTGAAAAAGGGGCCATGAACACTGAAGCTTTCTTT.

This rearrangement joins TRBV2 to TRBJ2-5, with D possibly being TRBD1 (5 bases). The CDR3 has 12 residues. Trimming took 10 bases from V and 2 from J, leaving 11 bases between them. Germline-derived CDR1 and CDR2 are SNHLY and FYNNEI. The DNA for the CDR3 is TGTGCCACCACTTCAGGGCAAGAGACCCAGTACTTC. This gives the protein CATTSGQETQYF.

The rearrangement uses TRBV20-1 and TRBJ2-5; 12 bases are shared with TRBD1. From germline, CDR1 is DFQATT and CDR2 SNEGSKA (reference sequence). V lost 7 bases to trimming and J lost 7 bases; unmatched junction nucleotides: 16. This CDR3 spans 16 amino acids. In nucleotides, the CDR3 is TGCAGTGTCCGGAAAACCGGGACAGGGGGCCATGGGACCCAGTACTTC. This gives the protein CSVRKTGTGGHGTQYF.

In its sample, this clonotype was seen many times. The chain couples TRBV6-1 to TRBJ2-1, with TRBD2 matching over 12 bases. Per germline, CDR1 MNHNS and CDR2 SASEGT. The CDR3 spans 16 residues. V lost 5 bases to trimming and J lost 6 bases; unmatched junction nucleotides: 8. This chain's CDR3 is CASSFQTSGSFNEQFF. DNA of the CDR3: TGTGCCAGCAGTTTCCAGACTAGCGGGAGTTTCAATGAGCAGTTCTTC.

In its sample, this clonotype was seen many times. This sequence joins TRBV7-6 and TRBJ2-1; D gene unclear. Germline-derived CDR1 and CDR2 are SGHVS and FNYEAQ. The length of the CDR3 is 15 residues. The ends were cut back, 2 bases at V and 0 bases at J, with 8 bases in the middle. CDR3 residues: CASSLRSASYNEQFF. The CDR3 coding sequence is TGTGCCAGCAGCTTACGCAGTGCCTCCTACAATGAGCAGTTCTTC.

This chain joins TRBV29-1 and TRBJ2-5; the D gene is possibly TRBD2 (7 bases). This CDR3 is 14 amino acids long. Deletions cut 0 bases from V and 9 bases from J, with 17 bases between. CDR1 and CDR2 from the germline V gene are SQVTM and ANQGSEA. CDR3 protein: CSVEEGGGQDAQYF. CDR3 DNA: TGCAGCGTTGAAGAGGGGGGGGGGCAGGATGCCCAGTACTTC.

Many counts were recorded for this clonotype. An end of the junction does not agree with germline; a read error may underlie this. The chain joins TRBV20-1 to TRBJ1-2; 7 nucleotides match TRBD1. Germline CDR1 is DFQATT and CDR2 is SNEGSKA (reference sequence). The CDR3 totals 13 residues. CDR3 in amino acids: CSARDRTNYGYTF. The CDR3 DNA sequence: TGCAGTGCTAGGGACAGGACTAATTATGGCTACACCTTC.

The sample holds many counts of this clonotype. The V and J genes are TRBV6-1 and TRBJ1-2, with a possible D match to TRBD1 (6 bases). CDR3 size: 18 residues. Germline CDR1 MNHNS, CDR2 SASEGT. V was shortened by 2 bases and J by 4 bases, with 23 bases between the two germline ends. CDR3 sequence: CASSEFRTQVEGVYGYTF. The CDR3 region has the DNA TGTGCCAGCAGTGAATTCAGGACACAGGTAGAGGGGGTCTATGGCTACACCTTC.

This clonotype has at least ten counts. The rearrangement links TRBV20-1 to TRBJ2-3, with D perhaps TRBD2 (5 bases). Trimming cost V 0 bases and J 6 bases, with 7 bases left between them. Germline V gene sequence: CDR1 DFQATT, CDR2 SNEGSKA (reference sequence). CDR3 length equals 12 residues. The CDR3 region has the DNA TGCAGTGCTAGAGATTGGAGGGATACGCAGTATTTT. It yields the protein CSARDWRDTQYF.

This clonotype was observed a few times. The CDR3 loop reads CASSQGRANYGYTF. CDR3 DNA sequence: TGTGCCAGTAGCCAGGGGAGAGCTAACTATGGCTACACCTTC. The rearrangement links TRBV19 to TRBJ1-2, with TRBD1 as a possible D gene (6 bases). This CDR3 has 14 residues. V was shortened by 6 bases and J by 0 bases, with 11 bases between the two germline ends. Germline CDR1 and CDR2: LNHDA and SQIVND (reference sequence). The variable domain in full, with the rest retrieved from reference TRBV19 and TRBJ1-2, is DGGITQSPKYLFRKEGQNVTLSCEQNLNHDAMYWYRQDPGQGLRLIYYSQIVNDFQKGDIAEGYSVSREKKESFPLTVTSAQKNPTAFYLCASSQGRANYGYTFGSGTRLTVV.

This clonotype was observed at least ten times. The V gene is TRBV11-3, the J gene TRBJ2-7; TRBD2 agrees at 8 bases. There are 16 residues in the CDR3. V lost 0 bases and J lost 4; bases outside the gene matches: 8. CDR1 is SGHNT and CDR2 is YENEEA in the germline V gene. The CDR3 DNA is TGTGCCAGCAGCTTAGAACCGGGACTAGTTCGGTACGAGCAGTACTTC. This encodes CASSLEPGLVRYEQYF.

This clonotype was counted ten times or more. The chain joins TRBV9 to TRBJ2-7; possibly TRBD1 for D (5 bases). This CDR3 comprises 14 residues. Germline CDR1 SGDLS, CDR2 YYNGEE. Trimming took off 0 bases at V and 4 bases at J, with 11 bases between the two ends. The CDR3 DNA follows: TGTGCCAGCAGCGTAGCGCAGGGAATTTACGAGCAGTACTTC. It yields the protein CASSVAQGIYEQYF.

This clonotype was detected only a few times. The chain uses TRBV5-1 and TRBJ1-2; the D is unclear. The ends were cut back, 2 bases at V and 4 bases at J, with 12 bases in the middle. The CDR3 extends over 14 amino acids. From germline, CDR1 is SGHRS and CDR2 YFSETQ. The CDR3: CASSFLKDTYGYTF. In DNA form, the CDR3 reads TGCGCCAGCAGCTTCTTGAAGGATACCTATGGCTACACCTTC.

This clonotype was found many times. V usage is TRBV6-5 and J usage is TRBJ1-1; D possibly corresponds to TRBD1 (5 bases). Germline V CDR1 and CDR2: MNHEY, SVGAGI. The germline V and J ends were trimmed by 2 bases and 6 bases, with 10 bases remaining between them. The CDR3 contains 13 residues. The CDR3, as DNA: TGTGCCAGCAGTTACGAGGGGAGGGCTGAAGCTTTCTTT. Translating it yields CASSYEGRAEAFF.